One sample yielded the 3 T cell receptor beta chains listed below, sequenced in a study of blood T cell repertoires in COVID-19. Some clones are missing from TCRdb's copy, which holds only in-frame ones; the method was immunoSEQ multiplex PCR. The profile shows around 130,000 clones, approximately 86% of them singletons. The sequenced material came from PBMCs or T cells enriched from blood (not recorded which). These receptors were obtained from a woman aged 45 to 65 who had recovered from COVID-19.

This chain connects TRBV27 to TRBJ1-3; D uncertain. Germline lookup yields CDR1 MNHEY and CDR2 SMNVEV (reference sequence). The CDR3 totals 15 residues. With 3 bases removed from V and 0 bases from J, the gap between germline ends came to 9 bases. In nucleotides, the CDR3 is TGTGCCAGCAGTTTGTATCGGAGCTCTGGAAACACCATATATTTT. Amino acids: CASSLYRSSGNTIYF.

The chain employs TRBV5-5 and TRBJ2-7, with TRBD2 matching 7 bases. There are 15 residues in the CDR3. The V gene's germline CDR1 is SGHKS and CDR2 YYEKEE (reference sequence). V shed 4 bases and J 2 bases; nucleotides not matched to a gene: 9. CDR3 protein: CASSREAGRTYEQYF. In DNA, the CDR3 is TGTGCCAGCAGCCGGGAGGCGGGGAGAACCTACGAGCAGTACTTC.

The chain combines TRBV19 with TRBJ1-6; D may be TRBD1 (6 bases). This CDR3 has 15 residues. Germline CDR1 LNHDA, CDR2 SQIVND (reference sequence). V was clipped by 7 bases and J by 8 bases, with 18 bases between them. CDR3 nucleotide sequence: TGTGCCAGTATCATCCCAGGCCAGGGGTATTCACCCCTCCACTTT. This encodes CASIIPGQGYSPLHF.